Sequencing of this TCR beta chain was carried out in a study of Graves' ophthalmopathy and Graves' hyperthyroidism. This clonotype showed up many times. Its target is unknown. PBMCs were obtained from 10 ml of fresh peripheral blood. Germline values: CDR1 MGHDK, CDR2 SYGVNS. V was trimmed by 1 base and J by 5 bases, leaving 11 bases between them. The CDR3 has 14 amino acids. RNA transcripts served as template for amplifying TCR beta CDR3 sequences. The authors performed first-round RT-PCR with HTBI primers and then a second-round multiplex PCR. MiXCR, run by TCRdb on the multiplex PCR reads, gives a single entry per CDR3 protein. Among more than 550,000 distinct CDR3 sequences listed, roughly two fifths were seen once. Study-level results: With a specificity of 72.22% and a sensitivity of about 69%, the model predicted ophthalmopathy progression.

The clonotype was recovered from an adult man with Graves' ophthalmopathy. Sequencing used peripheral blood. V and J are TRBV25-1 and TRBJ1-1, with D tentatively TRBD1 (6 bases). CDR3 residues: CASSEWGTPTEAFF. DNA for the CDR3: TGTGCCAGCAGTGAATGGGGGACACCGACTGAAGCTTTCTTT.